The sequence of this TCR beta chain was determined in a study of cytomegalovirus exposure and HLA in healthy donors. It was with 60 Vbeta and 13 Jbeta primers that the PCR ran. Some clones are missing from TCRdb's copy, which holds only in-frame ones; the method was immunoSEQ multiplex PCR. This table holds about 78,000 clones, 80% found once. The receptor's source is a man between 50 and 59 years old in good health and CMV-seropositive. Sample: PBMCs.

For the CDR3, the DNA is TGCGCCAGCAGCCAAGATCCGGGACACCGCTACGAGCAGTACTTC. Amino acids: CASSQDPGHRYEQYF. The genes are TRBV4-1 and TRBJ2-7; a possible D gene is TRBD1 (6 bases). The CDR3 length is 15 residues. Trimming took off 0 bases at V and 3 bases at J, with 12 bases between the two ends. Germline V gene lookup returns CDR1 MGHRA and CDR2 YSYEKL.